Following are 14 T cell receptor beta chains from one sample sequenced in a study of cytomegalovirus exposure and HLA in healthy donors. The PCR had 60 Vbeta and 13 Jbeta primers. Clones were sequenced by immunoSEQ multiplex PCR, and TCRdb holds only the in-frame ones, with some missing. The sample includes 110,000 to 150,000 clones, roughly 82% of them seen just once. Sequencing input: PBMCs. Receptors originate from a man aged 25 to 45 in good health and CMV-seronegative.

This clone was picked up a small number of times. The J gene is TRBJ2-7, the V gene TRBV19; tentative D call: TRBD2 (5 bases). The CDR3 loop spans 14 amino acids. The V gene's germline CDR1 is LNHDA and CDR2 SQIVND (reference sequence). The V end was cut by 10 bases, the J end by 7 bases, with 23 bases between. CDR3 coding DNA: TGTGCCACCCGGGGTAGTTGGGCTTTAGGAGAGCAGTACTTC. Encoded protein: CATRGSWALGEQYF.

This chain links TRBV9 with TRBJ2-1; 10 bases fit TRBD2. Trimming cost V 3 bases and J 7 bases; bases outside gene matches: 4. CDR3 length: 14 amino acids. The germline gives CDR1 SGDLS, CDR2 YYNGEE. The CDR3 DNA reads TGTGCCAGCAGCGCTAGCGGGAGCTCAAATGAGCAGTTCTTC. Translated: CASSASGSSNEQFF.

The chain carries TRBV5-4 and TRBJ2-5, with TRBD2 identical over 12 bases. V lost 2 bases, J lost 3 bases, and 2 bases stayed unmatched. The CDR3 is 15 amino acids. Germline V gene data show CDR1 as SGHNT and CDR2 as YYREEE (reference sequence). Here the CDR3 reads CASSLRTSGEETQYF. The CDR3 bases are TGTGCCAGCAGCTTACGGACTAGCGGGGAAGAGACCCAGTACTTC.

This chain connects TRBV25-1 to TRBJ2-4; no clear D gene. The CDR3 loop spans 14 amino acids. Trimming shortened V by 7 bases and J by 1 base, and 11 bases separated the two germline ends. Germline values: CDR1 MGHDK, CDR2 SYGVNS. The CDR3 bases are TGTGCCAGCACCGAACCACGGGCCAAAAACATTCAGTACTTC. Its protein is CASTEPRAKNIQYF.

To note about this clone: The same CDR3 arises from other DNA sequences in this sample as well. This rearrangement joins TRBV28 to TRBJ2-7; D is unclear. Trimming pared 4 bases from V and 3 bases from J, leaving 7 bases between. The CDR3 sequence is 12 residues long. Germline values: CDR1 MDHEN, CDR2 SYDVKM. The DNA for the CDR3 is TGTGCCAGCAGTTCTGGCGGCTACGAGCAGTACTTC. Its translation: CASSSGGYEQYF.

CDR3 amino acids: CASNFQPQHF. CDR3 nucleotides: TGTGCCAGCAACTTTCAGCCCCAGCATTTT. The V call is TRBV28, the J call TRBJ1-5; D not certain. The CDR3 has 10 amino acids. CDR1 is MDHEN, CDR2 SYDVKM, per germline. V lost 7 bases, J lost 6 bases, and 4 bases lay in between.

This clone was seen only once. This chain uses TRBV6-1 with TRBJ2-1; 11 nucleotides agree with TRBD2. V was pared by 4 bases and J by 6 bases, with 8 bases of the junction left unmatched. CDR1 is MNHNS, CDR2 SASEGT, per germline. The CDR3 consists of 16 residues. The CDR3 bases are TGTGCCAGCAGTGGCCCACTAGCGGGAGTCGGCAATGAGCAGTTCTTC. It codes for CASSGPLAGVGNEQFF.

This clone was detected once. The chain carries TRBV5-1 and TRBJ2-7, with 7 bases that match TRBD1. V gave up 0 bases and J gave up 9 bases; unmatched junction bases: 15. The V gene's germline CDR1 is SGHRS and CDR2 YFSETQ. CDR3 size: 16 residues. This CDR3 reads CASSLEQGDLEGGQYF. The CDR3 DNA follows: TGCGCCAGCAGCTTGGAGCAGGGGGATTTAGAGGGTGGGCAGTACTTC.

V and J are TRBV5-1 and TRBJ2-7, with TRBD1 matching over 7 bases. The CDR3 has 13 residues. V gave up 1 base and J gave up 7 bases; unmatched junction bases: 5. Germline loops: CDR1 SGHRS, CDR2 YFSETQ. DNA for the CDR3: TGCGCCAGCAGCTTGCTACAGGGGTCTGAGCAGTACTTC. It yields the protein CASSLLQGSEQYF.

As regards this clone: Other DNA sequences in the same sample also yield this CDR3. The V gene is TRBV28, the J gene TRBJ2-7; a weak D match, TRBD2 (5 bases). The germline gives CDR1 MDHEN, CDR2 SYDVKM. The CDR3 is 13 amino acids. V lost 2 bases to trimming and J lost 4 bases, with 9 bases between them. As DNA, the CDR3 is TGTGCCAGCAGTTTAGAGGGCCCTTACGAGCAGTACTTC. Translating it yields CASSLEGPYEQYF.

V usage is TRBV14 and J usage is TRBJ2-5; the match to TRBD1 covers 8 bases. The CDR3 has 15 amino acids. Germline CDR1 reads SGHDN; CDR2 reads FVKESK. The J segment lost 5 bases and the V segment lost 3 bases, leaving 8 bases of the junction unmatched. CDR3 DNA sequence: TGTGCCAGCAGCCAGAGGGACAGGTCGAAGGAGACCCAGTACTTC. Amino acid sequence: CASSQRDRSKETQYF.

V gene TRBV4-1 combines with J gene TRBJ2-3; D not resolved. The CDR3 has 15 residues. V dropped 2 bases and J dropped 2 bases, with 11 bases sitting between them. Germline values: CDR1 MGHRA, CDR2 YSYEKL. CDR3 nucleotides: TGCGCCAGCAGCCAAAGACTCCCCGTCACAGATACGCAGTATTTT. Translation: CASSQRLPVTDTQYF.

This clone was found once. The gene calls are TRBV20-1 and TRBJ2-7; TRBD1 matches at 8 bases. Per the germline V gene, CDR1 is DFQATT and CDR2 is SNEGSKA (reference sequence). The CDR3 length is 11 residues. CDR3 sequence: CSVTGDYEQYF. CDR3 DNA sequence: TGCAGCGTGACAGGGGATTACGAGCAGTACTTC.

This clone was recorded only once. The chain has TRBV30 and TRBJ1-3; D might be TRBD1 (6 bases). The CDR3 length is 13 residues. In germline, CDR1 is GTSNPN, CDR2 SVGIG (reference sequence). The CDR3 sequence is CAVGAHSGNTIYF. For the CDR3, the DNA is TGTGCGGTGGGGGCGCACTCTGGAAACACCATATATTTT.